This entry features one TCR beta chain sequence. Its antigen is not identified. The sample belongs to a study of CD8+CD57+ T cells in acquired aplastic anemia. Patients selected for sequencing had displayed CD8+CD57+ cell expansion by flow cytometry. Severe acquired aplastic anemia was diagnosed in all patients. Patients were treatment-naive when blood was sampled. Profiles of TCR beta VDJ and CDR3 were generated from a genomic DNA template. In TCRdb, the reads were re-called with MiXCR into one record per CDR3 protein. Among roughly 150,000 distinct CDR3 sequences listed, around 50% were seen once. Study-wide results and limits: CD8+ Simpson's diversity in patients was not significantly different from that in controls.

Per germline, CDR1 SNHLY and CDR2 FYNNEI. V lost 7 bases, J lost 8 bases, and 17 bases lay in between. This CDR3 has 13 residues. The chain has TRBV2 and TRBJ1-1, with a weak D call TRBD1 (5 bases). Sequencing was carried out using sorted CD4+, CD8+, or CD8+CD57+ T cells (not recorded which) from PBMCs. This receptor was identified in a human donor with aplastic anemia. CDR3 bases: TGTGCCAGCACGCCTACGGGAGGGGCGGAAGCTTTCTTT. Amino acid sequence: CASTPTGGAEAFF.